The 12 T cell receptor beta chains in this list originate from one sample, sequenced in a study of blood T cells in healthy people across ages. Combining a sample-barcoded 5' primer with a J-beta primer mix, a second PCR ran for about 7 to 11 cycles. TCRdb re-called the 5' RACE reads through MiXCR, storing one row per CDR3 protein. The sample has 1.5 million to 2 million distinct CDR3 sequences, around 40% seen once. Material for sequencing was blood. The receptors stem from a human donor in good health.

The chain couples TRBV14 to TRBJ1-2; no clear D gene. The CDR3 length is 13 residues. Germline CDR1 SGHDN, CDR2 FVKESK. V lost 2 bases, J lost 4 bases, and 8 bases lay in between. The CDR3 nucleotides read TGTGCCAGCAGCCAAAGCCTTCTCTATGGCTACACCTTC. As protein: CASSQSLLYGYTF.

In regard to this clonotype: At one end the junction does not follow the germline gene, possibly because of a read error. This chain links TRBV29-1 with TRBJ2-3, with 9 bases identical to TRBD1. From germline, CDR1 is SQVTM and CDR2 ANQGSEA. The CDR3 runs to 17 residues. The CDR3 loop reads CSVSPGQGTLSTGTQYF. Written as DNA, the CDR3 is TGCAGCGTTTCTCCGGGACAGGGAACCCTTAGCACAGGTACGCAGTATTTC.

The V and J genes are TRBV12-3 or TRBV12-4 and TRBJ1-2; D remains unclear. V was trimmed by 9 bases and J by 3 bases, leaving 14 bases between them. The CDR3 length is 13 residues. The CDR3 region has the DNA TGTGCCAGTTGCAACGGAAGCCACTATGGCTACACCTTC. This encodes CASCNGSHYGYTF.

The CDR3 DNA reads as TGTGCCAGCAGCCAAGATAGGGTCGGGATCTATGGCTACACCTTC. Amino acid sequence: CASSQDRVGIYGYTF. The V and J genes are TRBV4-2 and TRBJ1-2; D ambiguous. Deletions cut 0 bases from V and 4 bases from J, with 12 bases between. The germline V gene encodes CDR1 LGHNA and CDR2 YNFKEQ. CDR3 length equals 15 residues.

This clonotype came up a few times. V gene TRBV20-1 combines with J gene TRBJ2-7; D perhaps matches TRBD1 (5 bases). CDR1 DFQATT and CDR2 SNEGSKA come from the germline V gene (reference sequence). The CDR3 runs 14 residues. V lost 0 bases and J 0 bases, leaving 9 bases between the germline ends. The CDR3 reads CSARDLDTSYEQYF. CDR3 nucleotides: TGCAGTGCTAGAGATTTGGACACCTCCTACGAGCAGTACTTC.

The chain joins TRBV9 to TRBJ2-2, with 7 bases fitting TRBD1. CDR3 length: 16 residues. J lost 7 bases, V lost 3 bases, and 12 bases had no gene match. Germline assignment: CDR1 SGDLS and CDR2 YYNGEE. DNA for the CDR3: TGTGCCAGCAGCGATTCCAGGGGGAAGCCGCACGGGGAGCTGTTTTTT. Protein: CASSDSRGKPHGELFF.

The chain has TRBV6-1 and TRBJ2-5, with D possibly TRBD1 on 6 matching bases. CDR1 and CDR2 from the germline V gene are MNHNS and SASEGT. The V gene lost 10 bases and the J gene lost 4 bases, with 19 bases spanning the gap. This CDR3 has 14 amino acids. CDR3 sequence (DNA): TGTGCCAACTTGGACACCCTAGGGGGAGAGACCCAGTACTTC. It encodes CANLDTLGGETQYF.

The CDR3 loop reads CASSLGEESYNEQFF. CDR3 DNA: TGCGCCAGCAGCTTAGGTGAGGAGAGCTACAATGAGCAGTTCTTC. The V and J genes are TRBV5-1 and TRBJ2-1; D is uncertain. The CDR3 loop spans 15 amino acids. Deletions cut 2 bases from V and 3 bases from J, with 12 bases between. Germline CDR1 SGHRS, CDR2 YFSETQ.

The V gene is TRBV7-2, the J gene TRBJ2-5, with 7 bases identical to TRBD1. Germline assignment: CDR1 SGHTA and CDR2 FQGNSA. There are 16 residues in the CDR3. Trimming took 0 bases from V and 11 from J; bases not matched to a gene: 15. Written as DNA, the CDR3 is TGTGCCAGCAGCTTAGCGTCTGGGGACAGCACTAATAGGCAGTACTTC. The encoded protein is CASSLASGDSTNRQYF.

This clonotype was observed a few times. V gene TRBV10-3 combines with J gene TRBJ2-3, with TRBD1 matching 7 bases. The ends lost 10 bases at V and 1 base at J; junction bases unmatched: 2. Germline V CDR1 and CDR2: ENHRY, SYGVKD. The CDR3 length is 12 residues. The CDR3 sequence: CATGGGTDTQYF. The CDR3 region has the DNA TGTGCCACAGGGGGAGGCACAGATACGCAGTATTTT.

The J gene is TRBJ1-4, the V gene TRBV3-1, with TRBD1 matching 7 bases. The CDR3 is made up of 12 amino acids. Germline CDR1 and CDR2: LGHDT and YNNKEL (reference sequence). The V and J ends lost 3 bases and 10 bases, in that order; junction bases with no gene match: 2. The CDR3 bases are TGTGCCAGCAGCCACAGACAGGGAAAACTGTTTTTT. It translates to CASSHRQGKLFF.

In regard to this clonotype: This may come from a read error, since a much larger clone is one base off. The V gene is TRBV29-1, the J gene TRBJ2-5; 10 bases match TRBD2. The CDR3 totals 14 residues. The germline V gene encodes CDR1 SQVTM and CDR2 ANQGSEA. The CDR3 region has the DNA TGCATCGTTGAGAGCGGGGGGGTACAAGAGACCCAGTACTTC. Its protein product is CIVESGGVQETQYF. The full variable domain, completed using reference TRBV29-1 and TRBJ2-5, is SAVISQKPSRDICQRGTSLTIQCQVDSQVTMMFWYRQQPGQSLTLIATANQGSEATYESGFVIDKFPISRPNLTFSTLTVSNMSPEDSSIYLCIVESGGVQETQYFGPGTRLLVL.